This TCR beta chain was captured in a study of tissue T cells after allogeneic stem cell transplantation. Study details: Of the grafts for graft-versus-host disease patients, several were unmodified and three CD34-selected. Whole-study results and caveats: The patient cohort was small and clinically heterogeneous, with limited sampling depth.

This clone was counted once. Its antigen is not known. TCRdb's copy holds only in-frame clones and misses some; the assay was immunoSEQ multiplex PCR. The sample carries roughly 42,000 clones, roughly 92% recorded once. Here the sequenced sample was blood, taken before transplantation. The sequence was obtained from a woman aged 40-70 years who later had graft-versus-host disease after an allogeneic stem cell transplant.

The DNA of the CDR3 is TGTGCCAGCAGCCTGGGACAGAGTTACGGGGAGCTGTTTTTT. Its translation is CASSLGQSYGELFF. The V and J genes are TRBV7-2 and TRBJ2-2; 7 bases fit TRBD1. J gave up 7 bases and V 5 bases, and 7 bases lay outside the gene matches. The CDR3 loop spans 14 amino acids. CDR1 SGHTA and CDR2 FQGNSA come from the germline V gene.